A single sample is the source of the 10 T cell receptor beta chains below, sequenced in a study of identical twins. Using its own MiXCR run on the 5' RACE reads, TCRdb lists one record per CDR3 protein. The sample records about 470,000 distinct CDR3 sequences, about 24% being singletons. This sample was shared with a second study, whose subject was T cells expressing NK-cell markers.

The source material was CD4+ T cells sorted from blood. Receptors were obtained from a woman aged 18-29 years in good health.

This clonotype appeared a few times. The chain carries TRBV13 and TRBJ2-1; 16 bases are shared with TRBD2. With V trimmed by 7 bases and J by 5 bases, 11 bases remained unmatched. This CDR3 contains 18 residues. Germline CDR1 PRHDT, CDR2 FYEKMQ (reference sequence). CDR3 region: CASTYRGLAGGAHNEQFF. In DNA form, the CDR3 reads TGTGCCAGCACCTACCGGGGACTAGCGGGAGGGGCTCACAATGAGCAGTTCTTC.

The V call is TRBV14, the J call TRBJ2-1; D remains ambiguous. The V end lost 1 base, the J end lost 5 bases, and 6 bases lay between the germline ends. CDR3 size: 13 residues. CDR1 is SGHDN, CDR2 FVKESK, per germline. The CDR3 sequence is CASSQGLNNEQFF. The CDR3 DNA reads as TGTGCCAGCAGCCAAGGGTTAAACAATGAGCAGTTCTTC.

V is TRBV10-3 and J is TRBJ2-1; D might be TRBD1 (5 bases). Germline CDR1 and CDR2: ENHRY and SYGVKD. V was shortened by 6 bases and J by 0 bases, with 12 bases between the two germline ends. This CDR3 region has 15 residues. CDR3 bases: TGTGCCATCAGGTCACAGGTTAGCTCCTACAATGAGCAGTTCTTC. This codes for CAIRSQVSSYNEQFF.

DNA of the CDR3: TGTGCCAGCAGCAAGACAGGGATTATCTATGGCTACACCTTC. Translation: CASSKTGIIYGYTF. This chain links TRBV13 with TRBJ1-2; 7 bases agree with TRBD1. This CDR3 is 14 amino acids long. V dropped 5 bases and J dropped 4; count of bases not matched to a gene: 7. In germline, CDR1 is PRHDT, CDR2 FYEKMQ (reference sequence).

This clonotype has at least ten counts. The CDR3, as DNA: TGCAGCGTTGAGGAGGGAGCCAAAAACATTCAGTACTTC. Amino acids: CSVEEGAKNIQYF. This chain links TRBV29-1 with TRBJ2-4; D possibly corresponds to TRBD2 (6 bases). The V gene lost 3 bases and the J gene lost 0 bases, with 6 bases spanning the gap. This CDR3 has 13 amino acids. Germline lookup yields CDR1 SQVTM and CDR2 ANQGSEA.

The genes are TRBV5-6 and TRBJ2-2; D could derive from TRBD1 or TRBD2 (5 bases each). This CDR3 comprises 14 residues. Germline-derived CDR1 and CDR2 are SGHDT and YYEEEE. V was shortened by 0 bases and J by 5 bases, with 8 bases between the two germline ends. CDR3 nucleotide sequence: TGTGCCAGCAGCTTGGTCTGGGGGACCGGGGAGCTGTTTTTT. This gives the protein CASSLVWGTGELFF.

V and J are TRBV20-1 and TRBJ2-3, with a tentative D call TRBD1 (5 bases). The CDR3 is 10 residues long. Per germline, CDR1 DFQATT and CDR2 SNEGSKA (reference sequence). V lost 3 bases to trimming and J lost 9 bases, with 7 bases between them. The CDR3 coding sequence is TGCAGTGCTAGTGGGGCCACGCAGTATTTT. Translation: CSASGATQYF.

CDR3 amino acids: CASSIGTGNQPQHF. In nucleotides, the CDR3 is TGTGCCAGCAGTATCGGGACGGGCAATCAGCCCCAGCATTTT. The J gene is TRBJ1-5, the V gene TRBV12-3 or TRBV12-4, with D perhaps matching TRBD1 (5 bases). This CDR3 spans 14 amino acids. V gave up 5 bases and J gave up 2 bases, with 10 bases separating them.

The rearrangement joins TRBV20-1 to TRBJ1-1, with D possibly TRBD1 on 6 matching bases. The CDR3 is 17 amino acids. Germline CDR1 and CDR2: DFQATT and SNEGSKA (reference sequence). The germline V and J ends were trimmed by 0 bases and 6 bases, with 23 bases remaining between them. In nucleotides, the CDR3 is TGCAGTGCTAGAGACCCCGGACAGACATCGGCTGGGGCTGAAGCTTTCTTT. Translation: CSARDPGQTSAGAEAFF.

This chain uses TRBV12-3 or TRBV12-4 with TRBJ2-2; TRBD2 aligns across 9 bases. The V gene end was trimmed by 4 bases and the J gene end by 6 bases; junction bases not matched to a gene: 3. There are 14 residues in the CDR3. The CDR3 DNA is TGTGCCAGCAGTTCTGTAGCGGGAGCCGGGGAGCTGTTTTTT. Its protein is CASSSVAGAGELFF.